The next 17 T cell receptor beta chains were all read from a single sample in a study of T cell repertoires in cytomegalovirus infection. Via MiXCR, TCRdb re-called the reads, giving one row per CDR3 protein. This sample has around 430,000 distinct CDR3 sequences, with under 55% found just once. No antigens are known for them. The specimen comprised cultured PBMCs, sampled from culture after CMV antigen stimulation. The receptors were gathered from a human donor in good health (CMV status not recorded). Some clones in this sample may be carry-over from other donors' samples.

The chain couples TRBV7-2 to TRBJ2-3; 8 bases are shared with TRBD2. Trimming at V came to 4 bases and at J to 5 bases, leaving 5 bases not matched to a gene. CDR3 length: 14 residues. Germline CDR1 reads SGHTA; CDR2 reads FQGNSA. CDR3 amino acids: CASSSGGAKDTQYF. The CDR3 DNA reads as TGTGCCAGCAGCTCCGGGGGGGCCAAAGATACGCAGTATTTT.

The rearrangement joins TRBV7-2 to TRBJ1-2, with D maybe TRBD1 (5 bases). The V end lost 7 bases, the J end lost 4 bases, and 19 bases lay between the germline ends. Germline V lookup: CDR1 SGHTA, CDR2 FQGNSA. The CDR3 extends over 15 amino acids. The CDR3 DNA sequence: TGTGCCAGCACCCCCTACCGGGGCCCTCTCTATGGCTACACCTTC. Its translation is CASTPYRGPLYGYTF.

The chain carries TRBV7-2 and TRBJ2-5, with D possibly being TRBD1 (5 bases). The CDR3 covers 15 residues. From germline, CDR1 is SGHTA and CDR2 FQGNSA. Between the trimmed V and J ends, which lost 0 bases and 7 bases, there was a span of 15 bases. The CDR3 DNA reads as TGTGCCAGCAGCTTAGCGGGGTCCCGAAGGGGGACCCAGTACTTC. It specifies CASSLAGSRRGTQYF.

The CDR3 nucleotides read TGTGCCAGCAGTTATAGCTGGAGGCCGGATACGCAGTATTTT. It translates to CASSYSWRPDTQYF. The chain uses TRBV12-3 or TRBV12-4 and TRBJ2-3, with D perhaps TRBD2 (5 bases). The V end was cut by 4 bases, the J end by 6 bases, with 14 bases between. CDR3 length equals 14 residues.

The genes are TRBV6-1 and TRBJ1-1; TRBD1 is a possible D gene (6 bases). Germline V gene lookup returns CDR1 MNHNS and CDR2 SASEGT. The ends were cut back, 8 bases at V and 7 bases at J, with 14 bases in the middle. This CDR3 is 12 amino acids long. The CDR3 loop is CASQKGGGEAFF. CDR3 in DNA: TGTGCCAGCCAAAAGGGGGGGGGTGAAGCTTTCTTT.

The chain couples TRBV6-2 or TRBV6-3 to TRBJ2-1, with unresolved D. The CDR3 runs 13 residues. From germline, CDR1 is MNHEY and CDR2 SVGEGT. The V end was cut by 3 bases, the J end by 6 bases, with 9 bases between. The CDR3 loop is CASSYPSINEQFF. CDR3 nucleotide sequence: TGTGCCAGCAGTTATCCCAGTATCAATGAGCAGTTCTTC.

V usage is TRBV6-1 and J usage is TRBJ1-1; 7 positions match TRBD1. Germline V gives CDR1 MNHNS, CDR2 SASEGT. V shed 5 bases, J shed 7 bases, and the junction held 13 bases outside the gene matches. The CDR3 totals 15 residues. This CDR3 is CASSPKPTGILEAFF. The CDR3 nucleotides are TGTGCCAGCAGTCCAAAGCCGACAGGGATACTTGAAGCTTTCTTT.

This clonotype showed up just a few times. The chain combines TRBV7-2 with TRBJ1-2, with D unclear. CDR1 and CDR2 from the germline V gene are SGHTA and FQGNSA. CDR3 length: 13 residues. V lost 1 base and J 7 bases, leaving 10 bases between the germline ends. The CDR3 bases are TGTGCCAGCAGCTTAGACCCGTTGGGTGGCTACACCTTC. Translating gives CASSLDPLGGYTF. The full variable domain, with the rest looked up from reference TRBV7-2 and TRBJ1-2, is GAGVSQSPSNKVTEKGKDVELRCDPISGHTALYWYRQSLGQGLEFLIYFQGNSAPDKSGLPSDRFSAERTGGSVSTLTIQRTQQEDSAVYLCASSLDPLGGYTFGSGTRLTVV.

There are a few counts of this clonotype. The chain carries TRBV12-3 or TRBV12-4 and TRBJ2-1; 8 bases align to TRBD2. The V segment lost 5 bases and the J segment 6 bases; nucleotides outside the gene matches: 9. The CDR3 runs to 15 residues. The DNA for the CDR3 is TGTGCCAGCAGTCCCTCTAGCGGGCTCGGCAATGAGCAGTTCTTC. Translating gives CASSPSSGLGNEQFF.

The rearrangement joins TRBV10-3 to TRBJ1-4, with 7 positions matching TRBD1. Germline trimming cut 0 bases from V and 13 bases from J; bases unmatched to any gene: 11. CDR3 length: 15 residues. Germline CDR1 and CDR2: ENHRY and SYGVKD. The CDR3 DNA is TGTGCCATCAGTGAGTCGATGGACAGGCCTAATTCACTGTTTTTT. Translated: CAISESMDRPNSLFF.

This clonotype was counted between two and nine times. The CDR3 DNA is TGTGCCAGCAGCGGAACAGGACTGTTTGAAAAACTGTTTTTT. Amino acids: CASSGTGLFEKLFF. This rearrangement joins TRBV7-2 to TRBJ1-4; a possible D gene is TRBD1 (5 bases). In germline, CDR1 is SGHTA, CDR2 FQGNSA. Trimming stripped 5 bases from V and 7 bases from J, with 14 bases between. The CDR3 consists of 14 residues.

This chain's CDR3 is CASSSRAAFEQYF. The CDR3, as DNA: TGTGCCAGCAGCTCGAGGGCTGCCTTCGAGCAGTACTTC. The J gene is TRBJ2-7, the V gene TRBV7-6, with D maybe TRBD2 (5 bases). This CDR3 contains 13 residues. V was pared by 4 bases and J by 6 bases, with 13 bases between. Per germline, CDR1 SGHVS and CDR2 FNYEAQ.

The chain is built from TRBV10-3 and TRBJ2-1, with 7 bases matching TRBD2. Germline values: CDR1 ENHRY, CDR2 SYGVKD. This CDR3 is built from 15 residues. V trimming: 4 bases; J trimming: 5 bases; junction bases outside the gene matches: 8. This chain's CDR3 is CAISGTRSGNNEQFF. In DNA, the CDR3 is TGTGCCATCAGTGGGACCAGGAGCGGGAACAATGAGCAGTTCTTC.

The V gene is TRBV11-3, the J gene TRBJ2-1; 8 bases map to TRBD2. Germline trimming cut 0 bases from V and 1 base from J; bases unmatched to any gene: 5. CDR3 size: 17 residues. CDR1 is SGHNT and CDR2 is YENEEA in the germline V gene. In DNA form, the CDR3 reads TGTGCCAGCAGCTTAGACGGGAGGGTCCCATCCTACAATGAGCAGTTCTTC. Translation: CASSLDGRVPSYNEQFF.

CDR3 bases: TGCAGTGCTAGAGACTCCAGACTTGGGGGGGGGCGGGCCGGGGAGCTGTTTTTT. This sequence encodes CSARDSRLGGGRAGELFF. The chain uses TRBV20-1 and TRBJ2-2, with TRBD2 as a possible D gene (7 bases). Germline CDR1 reads DFQATT; CDR2 reads SNEGSKA (reference sequence). V was cut by 0 bases and J by 6 bases, with 23 bases left in between. This CDR3 has 18 residues.

This clonotype has just one count. The chain combines TRBV6-5 with TRBJ2-4; TRBD1 matches 8 bases. The CDR3 is 13 residues long. V dropped 8 bases and J dropped 7; count of bases not matched to a gene: 7. CDR1 is MNHEY and CDR2 is SVGAGI in the germline V gene. CDR3 nucleotide sequence: TGTGCCAGCTCCAGGGGGCAGGGTAACATTCAGTACTTC. Its translation is CASSRGQGNIQYF.

This clonotype was counted between two and nine times. The chain uses TRBV6-2 or TRBV6-3 and TRBJ1-5, with TRBD1 identical over 9 bases. The CDR3 covers 15 residues. The J segment lost 1 base and the V segment lost 6 bases, leaving 4 bases of the junction unmatched. From germline, CDR1 is MNHEY and CDR2 SVGEGT. The CDR3 loop is CASRGQGLSNQPQHF. The CDR3 nucleotides read TGTGCCAGCAGGGGACAGGGTCTGAGCAATCAGCCCCAGCATTTT.